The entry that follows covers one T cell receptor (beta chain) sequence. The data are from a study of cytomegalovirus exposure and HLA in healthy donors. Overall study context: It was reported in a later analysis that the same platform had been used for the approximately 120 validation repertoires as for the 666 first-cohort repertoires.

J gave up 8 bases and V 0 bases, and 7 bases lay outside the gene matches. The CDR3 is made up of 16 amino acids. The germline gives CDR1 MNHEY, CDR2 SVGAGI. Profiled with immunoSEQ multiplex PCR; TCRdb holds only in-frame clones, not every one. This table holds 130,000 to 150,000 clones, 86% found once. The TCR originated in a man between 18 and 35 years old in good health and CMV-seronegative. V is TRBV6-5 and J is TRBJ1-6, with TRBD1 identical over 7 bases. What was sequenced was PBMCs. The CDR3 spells CASSYSAGGQHSPLHF. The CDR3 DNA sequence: TGTGCCAGCAGTTACTCGGCAGGGGGTCAGCATTCACCCCTCCACTTT.